Following are 2 T cell receptor beta chains from one sample sequenced in a study of siplizumab effects on memory and regulatory T cells. TCRdb keeps only in-frame clones here, not all; method: immunoSEQ multiplex PCR. The table shows about 100,000 clones, with 85% to 95% occurring only once. Source material: non-Treg CD4+ T cells sorted from blood. Receptors originate from a human donor in good health.

This clone was detected once. The V and J genes are TRBV11-1 and TRBJ2-7, with D possibly being TRBD1 (6 bases). The CDR3 covers 12 residues. Per the germline V gene, CDR1 is SGHAT and CDR2 is FQDESV (reference sequence). Trimming cost V 5 bases and J 5 bases, with 10 bases left between them. The CDR3 reads CASSPGTHEQYF. The CDR3, as DNA: TGTGCCAGCAGCCCAGGGACACACGAGCAGTACTTC.

This chain connects TRBV5-6 to TRBJ2-1; no reliable D call. V was clipped by 5 bases and J by 0 bases, with 12 bases between them. The germline V gene has CDR1 SGHDT and CDR2 YYEEEE. This CDR3 is 15 amino acids long. Here the CDR3 reads CASSTPLSSYNEQFF. The CDR3, as DNA: TGTGCCAGCAGTACCCCCCTAAGCTCCTACAATGAGCAGTTCTTC.